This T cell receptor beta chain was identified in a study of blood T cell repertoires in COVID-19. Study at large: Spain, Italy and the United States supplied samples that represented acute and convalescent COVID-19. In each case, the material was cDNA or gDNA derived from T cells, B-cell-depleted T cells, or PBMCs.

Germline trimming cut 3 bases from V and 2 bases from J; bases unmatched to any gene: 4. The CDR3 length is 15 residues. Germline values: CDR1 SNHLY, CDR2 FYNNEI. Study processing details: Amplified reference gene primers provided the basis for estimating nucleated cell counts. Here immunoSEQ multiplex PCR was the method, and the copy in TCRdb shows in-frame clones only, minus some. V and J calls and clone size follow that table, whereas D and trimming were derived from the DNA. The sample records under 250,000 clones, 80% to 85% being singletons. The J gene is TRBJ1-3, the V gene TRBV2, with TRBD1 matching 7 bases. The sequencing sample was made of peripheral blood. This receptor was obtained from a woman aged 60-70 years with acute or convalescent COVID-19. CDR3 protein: CASSDQTGPGNTIYF. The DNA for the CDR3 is TGTGCCAGCAGTGACCAGACAGGGCCTGGAAACACCATATATTTT.